This is a list of T cell receptor beta chains from one sample in a study of blood T cell repertoires in COVID-19. Produced via immunoSEQ multiplex PCR; TCRdb's table is partial and in-frame only. Of 85,000 to 90,000 clones listed, 85% to 90% were seen once; the top ten hold 5% to 5.5%. The sequencing sample was made of peripheral blood. The receptors stem from an elderly woman with active COVID-19. Both conserved end residues are part of each CDR3. The D gene is left open where the match is weak.

TRBV5-6,.,TRBJ2-1,TGTGCCAGCAGCTTGGTACAGGGTGGGCAGTTCTTC,CASSLVQGGQFF
TRBV9,TRBD2,TRBJ2-3,TGTGCCAGCAGCGTAGGGGAGGGTTTGAGGACAGATACGCAGTATTTT,CASSVGEGLRTDTQYF
TRBV7-2,TRBD2,TRBJ2-5,TGTGCCAGCAGCACGCCTAGCGGGAGGGCCGGGGAGACCCAGTACTTC,CASSTPSGRAGETQYF
TRBV10-3,TRBD1,TRBJ2-3,TGTGCCATACAGGGGGCCGGTACAGATACGCAGTATTTT,CAIQGAGTDTQYF
TRBV7-2,TRBD1,TRBJ2-7,TGTGCCAGCAGCTTAGGGGCAGGGGGTTCTTCCTACGAGCAGTACTTC,CASSLGAGGSSYEQYF
TRBV2,.,TRBJ2-2,TGTGCCAGCAAAGCGGACAACACCGGGGAGCTGTTTTTT,CASKADNTGELFF
TRBV7-9,.,TRBJ1-4,TGTGCCAGCAGCTCCCACCCGGGGGGCGCGGCTAATGAAAAACTGTTTTTT,CASSSHPGGAANEKLFF
TRBV6-1,TRBD1,TRBJ2-5,TGTGCCAGCAGTCGGGACAGGGAAGAGACCCAGTACTTC,CASSRDREETQYF
TRBV4-3,.,TRBJ1-6,TGCGCCAGCAGCGAGGGTTCCATTTCACCCCTCCACTTT,CASSEGSISPLHF
TRBV6-6,.,TRBJ2-2,TGTGCCAGCAGTAGCTTCGGCGGGGAGCTGTTTTTT,CASSSFGGELFF
TRBV2,.,TRBJ1-2,TGTGCCAGCACTACAGGGTATTATGGCTACACCTTC,CASTTGYYGYTF
TRBV6-6,.,TRBJ2-2,TGTGCCAGCAGTTACTCGGGGGGGAACACCGGGGAGCTGTTTTTT,CASSYSGGNTGELFF
TRBV18,.,TRBJ2-4,TGTGCCAGCTCAACCACGACCGCAGGAGCCAAAAACATTCAGTACTTC,CASSTTTAGAKNIQYF